Sequencing of this T cell receptor beta chain was carried out in a study of blood T cell repertoires in COVID-19. Study-level background: Acute and convalescent COVID-19 samples came from the United States, Italy and Spain. Sample material is recorded as cDNA or gDNA derived from T cells, B-cell-depleted T cells, or PBMCs.

V lost 4 bases to trimming and J lost 4 bases; unmatched junction nucleotides: 6. This CDR3 is 14 amino acids long. From germline, CDR1 is SGHRS and CDR2 YFSETQ. Authors' processing steps: The assay estimated nucleated cells by amplifying reference gene primers. Profiling relied on immunoSEQ multiplex PCR, and the TCRdb table lists in-frame clones only, not all of them. V and J calls and clone size are given by that table; D and trimming were obtained from the DNA. The sample consists of 65,000 to 100,000 clones, nearly 90% of them appearing once. This clonotype originated in a man aged 50 to 60 with acute or convalescent COVID-19. The chain employs TRBV5-1 and TRBJ1-1, with 8 bases identical to TRBD1. Material for sequencing was peripheral blood. This CDR3 is CASSPGQVFTEAFF. CDR3 nucleotides: TGCGCCAGCAGCCCGGGACAGGTCTTCACTGAAGCTTTCTTT.